The entry below describes one TCR beta chain. Its target is not known. Germline and junction disagree at one end, which may indicate a read error. This specimen comes from a study of T-cell reconstitution after alpha-beta-depleted transplantation in children. Study findings and constraints: The study traced high day-60 TCRbeta diversity in some patients to surviving recipient T cells and thymic progenitors. T-cell numbers and diversity, one year after transplant, stemmed largely from T cells that were newly produced. Alpha-beta T cells present about two months after transplant were reported to originate from several hundred expanded graft clones.

The library targeted TCRbeta and was prepared with unique molecular identifiers. Using its own MiXCR run on the PCR reads, TCRdb lists one record per CDR3 protein. The table lists 210,000 or so distinct CDR3 sequences, approximately 11% of them singletons. The sample consisted of PBMCs, taken before TCRalphabeta/CD19-depleted stem cell transplant. The clonotype was recovered from a child younger than two with acute myeloid leukemia, due to receive a stem cell transplant.

CDR3 region: CASRIGQGRSGRQFF. For the CDR3, the DNA is TGTGCCAGTAGGATAGGACAGGGAAGATCGGGTAGGCAGTTCTTC. The chain combines TRBV19 with TRBJ2-1; 8 bases line up with TRBD1. Germline CDR1 LNHDA, CDR2 SQIVND (reference sequence). The CDR3 spans 15 residues.